Below are 3 T cell receptor beta chains sequenced from a single sample in a study of T cell responses to AZD1222 COVID-19 vaccine. Data came from immunoSEQ multiplex PCR; TCRdb stores just in-frame clones and leaves some out. The data contain approximately 170,000 clones, 80% to 95% of them singletons. The sample in question was peripheral blood, obtained on day 0 of AZD1222 vaccination. The receptors derive from an adult in good health.

CDR3 in DNA: TGTGCCAGTCAGAGAATCCAAGAGACCCAGTACTTC. Encoded protein: CASQRIQETQYF. The chain combines TRBV11-3 with TRBJ2-5; D remains ambiguous. V lost 9 bases and J 1 base, leaving 9 bases between the germline ends. CDR3 length equals 12 residues. Germline lookup yields CDR1 SGHNT and CDR2 YENEEA. Full variable domain (rest looked up from reference TRBV11-3 and TRBJ2-5): EAGVVQSPRYKIIEKKQPVAFWCNPISGHNTLYWYLQNLGQGPELLIRYENEEAVDDSQLPKDRFSAERLKGVDSTLKIQPAELGDSAVYLCASQRIQETQYFGPGTRLLVL.

This rearrangement joins TRBV12-5 to TRBJ1-5; D gene ambiguous. Germline V gives CDR1 LGHNT, CDR2 FRNRAP. Between the trimmed V and J ends, which lost 8 bases and 7 bases, there was a span of 15 bases. The CDR3 is 13 residues long. The CDR3 nucleotides read TGTGCTAGTAGTGGGGATTTGAGACAGCCCCAGCATTTT. It translates to CASSGDLRQPQHF.

V is TRBV5-6 and J is TRBJ2-3; 7 bases are shared with TRBD1. The CDR3 covers 12 residues. The ends lost 2 bases at V and 9 bases at J; junction bases unmatched: 3. Per the germline V gene, CDR1 is SGHDT and CDR2 is YYEEEE. CDR3 DNA sequence: TGTGCCAGCAGCTTATCACAGGGGACGCAGTATTTT. Protein: CASSLSQGTQYF.